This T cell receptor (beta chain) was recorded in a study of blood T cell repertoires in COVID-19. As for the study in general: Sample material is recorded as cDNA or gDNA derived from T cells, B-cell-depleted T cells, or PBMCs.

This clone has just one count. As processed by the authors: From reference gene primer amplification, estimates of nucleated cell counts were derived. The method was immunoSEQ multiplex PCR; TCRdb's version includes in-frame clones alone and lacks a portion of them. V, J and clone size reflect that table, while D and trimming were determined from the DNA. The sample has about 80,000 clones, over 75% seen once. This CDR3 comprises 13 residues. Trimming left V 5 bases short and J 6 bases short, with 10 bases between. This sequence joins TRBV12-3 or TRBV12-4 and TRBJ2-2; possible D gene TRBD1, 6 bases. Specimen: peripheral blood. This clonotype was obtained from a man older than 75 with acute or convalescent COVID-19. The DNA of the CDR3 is TGTGCCAGCAGTATGGGACATCCCGGGGAGCTGTTTTTT. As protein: CASSMGHPGELFF.